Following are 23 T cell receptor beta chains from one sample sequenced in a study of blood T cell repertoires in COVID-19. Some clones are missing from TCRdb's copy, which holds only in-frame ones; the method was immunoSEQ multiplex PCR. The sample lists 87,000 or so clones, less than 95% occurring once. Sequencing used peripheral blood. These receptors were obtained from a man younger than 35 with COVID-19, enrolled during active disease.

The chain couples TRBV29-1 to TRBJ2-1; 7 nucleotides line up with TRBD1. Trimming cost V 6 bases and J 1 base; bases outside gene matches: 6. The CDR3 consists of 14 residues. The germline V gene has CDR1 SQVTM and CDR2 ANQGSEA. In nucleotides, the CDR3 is TGCAGCGTCCAACCGGGACAGTCCTACAATGAGCAGTTCTTC. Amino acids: CSVQPGQSYNEQFF.

CDR3 sequence: CASSLPTGNTEAFF. The CDR3 DNA reads TGTGCCAGCAGCCTCCCGACGGGTAACACTGAAGCTTTCTTT. This sequence joins TRBV5-4 and TRBJ1-1; no clear D. The germline CDR1 and CDR2 sequences are SGHNT and YYREEE (reference sequence). This CDR3 has 14 amino acids. Trimming stripped 4 bases from V and 2 bases from J, with 12 bases between.

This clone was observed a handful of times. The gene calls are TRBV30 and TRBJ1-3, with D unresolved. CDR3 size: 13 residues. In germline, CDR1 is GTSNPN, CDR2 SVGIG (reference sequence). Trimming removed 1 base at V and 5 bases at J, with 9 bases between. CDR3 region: CAWSAGVRNTIYF. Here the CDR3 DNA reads TGTGCCTGGAGTGCCGGGGTTAGAAACACCATATATTTT.

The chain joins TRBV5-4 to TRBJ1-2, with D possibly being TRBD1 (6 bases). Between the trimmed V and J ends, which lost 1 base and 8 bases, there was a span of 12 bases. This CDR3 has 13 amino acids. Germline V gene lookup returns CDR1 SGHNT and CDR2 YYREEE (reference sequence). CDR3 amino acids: CASSLRGALGYTF. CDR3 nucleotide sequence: TGTGCCAGCAGCTTGCGGGGGGCGCTGGGCTACACCTTC.

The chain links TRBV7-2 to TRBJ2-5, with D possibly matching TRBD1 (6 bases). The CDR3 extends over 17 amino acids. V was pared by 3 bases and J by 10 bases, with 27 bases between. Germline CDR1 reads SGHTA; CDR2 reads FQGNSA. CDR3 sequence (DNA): TGTGCCAGCAGCTTTTTGGGGGCGACTAAGAATGGGAAGGACCAGTACTTC. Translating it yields CASSFLGATKNGKDQYF.

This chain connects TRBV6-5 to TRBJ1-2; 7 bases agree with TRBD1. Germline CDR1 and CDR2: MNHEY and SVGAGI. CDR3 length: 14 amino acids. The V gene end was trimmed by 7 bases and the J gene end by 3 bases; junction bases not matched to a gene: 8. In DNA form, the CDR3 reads TGTGCCAGCACGGTTAGACAGGGCGACTATGGCTACACCTTC. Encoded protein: CASTVRQGDYGYTF.

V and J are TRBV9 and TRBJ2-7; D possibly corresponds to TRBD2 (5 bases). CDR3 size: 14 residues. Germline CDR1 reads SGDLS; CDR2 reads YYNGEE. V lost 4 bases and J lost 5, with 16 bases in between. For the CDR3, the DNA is TGTGCCAGCAGCCCCCAGGTCCAGGAGGACGAGCAGTACTTC. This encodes CASSPQVQEDEQYF.

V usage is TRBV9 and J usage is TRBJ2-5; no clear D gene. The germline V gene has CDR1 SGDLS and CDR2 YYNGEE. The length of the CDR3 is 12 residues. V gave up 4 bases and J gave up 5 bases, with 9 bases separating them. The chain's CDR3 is CASSPGGETQYF. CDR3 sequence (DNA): TGTGCCAGCAGCCCGGGTGGGGAGACCCAGTACTTC.

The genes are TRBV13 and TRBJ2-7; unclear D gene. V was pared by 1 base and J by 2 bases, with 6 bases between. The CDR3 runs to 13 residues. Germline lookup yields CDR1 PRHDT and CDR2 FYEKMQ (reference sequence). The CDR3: CASSLAGAYEQYF. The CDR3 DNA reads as TGTGCCAGCAGCTTAGCCGGAGCCTACGAGCAGTACTTC.

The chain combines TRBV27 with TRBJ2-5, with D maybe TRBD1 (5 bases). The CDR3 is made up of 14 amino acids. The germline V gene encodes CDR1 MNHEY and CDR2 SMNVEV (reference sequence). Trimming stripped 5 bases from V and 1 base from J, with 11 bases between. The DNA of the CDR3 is TGTGCCAGCAGTCTGCGACAGAGCCAAGAGACCCAGTACTTC. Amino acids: CASSLRQSQETQYF.

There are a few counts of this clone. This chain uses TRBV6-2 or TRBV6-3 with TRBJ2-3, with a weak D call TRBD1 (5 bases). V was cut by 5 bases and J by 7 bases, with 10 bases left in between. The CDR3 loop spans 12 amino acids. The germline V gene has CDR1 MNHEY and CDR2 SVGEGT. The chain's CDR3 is CASSVNRHTQYF. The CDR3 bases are TGTGCCAGCAGTGTTAACAGGCATACGCAGTATTTT.

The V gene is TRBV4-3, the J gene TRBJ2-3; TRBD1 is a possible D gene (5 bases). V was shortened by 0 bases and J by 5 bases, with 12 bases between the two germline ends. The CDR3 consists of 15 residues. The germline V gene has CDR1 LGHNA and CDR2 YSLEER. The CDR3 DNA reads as TGCGCCAGCAGCCAAGACCTGGGGCCCGGAGATACGCAGTATTTT. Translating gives CASSQDLGPGDTQYF.

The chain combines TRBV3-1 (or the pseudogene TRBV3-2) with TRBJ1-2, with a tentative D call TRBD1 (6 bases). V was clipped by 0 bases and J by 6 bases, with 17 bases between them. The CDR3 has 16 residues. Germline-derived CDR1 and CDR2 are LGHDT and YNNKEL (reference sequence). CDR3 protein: CASSQDWNREGDGYTF. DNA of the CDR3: TGTGCCAGCAGCCAAGATTGGAACAGGGAGGGCGATGGCTACACCTTC.

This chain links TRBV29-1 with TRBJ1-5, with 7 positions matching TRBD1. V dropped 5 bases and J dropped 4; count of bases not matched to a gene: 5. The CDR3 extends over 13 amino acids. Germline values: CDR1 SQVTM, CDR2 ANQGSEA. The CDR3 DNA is TGCAGCGTTCAGGGGGTCGATAATCAGCCCCAGCATTTT. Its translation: CSVQGVDNQPQHF.

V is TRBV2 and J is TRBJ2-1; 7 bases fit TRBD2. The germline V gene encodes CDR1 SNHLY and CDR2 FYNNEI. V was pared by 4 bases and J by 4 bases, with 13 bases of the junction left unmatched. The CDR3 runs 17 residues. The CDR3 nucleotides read TGTGCCAGCAGTGCCAGCGGGATCAACTCCCCTTACAATGAGCAGTTCTTC. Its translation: CASSASGINSPYNEQFF.

This CDR3 is CASSLSQHTTSGRAYEQYF. The CDR3 bases are TGTGCCAGCAGTTTATCTCAACATACGACTAGCGGGAGGGCCTACGAGCAGTACTTC. The genes are TRBV27 and TRBJ2-7, with TRBD2 identical over 14 bases. CDR1 MNHEY and CDR2 SMNVEV come from the germline V gene (reference sequence). The CDR3 runs 19 residues. V shed 0 bases and J 2 bases; nucleotides not matched to a gene: 9.

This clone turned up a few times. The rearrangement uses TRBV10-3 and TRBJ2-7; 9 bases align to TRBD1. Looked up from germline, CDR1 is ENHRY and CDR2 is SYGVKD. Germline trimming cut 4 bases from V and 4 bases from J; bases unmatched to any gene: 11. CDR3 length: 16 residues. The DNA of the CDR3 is TGTGCCATCAGTGTCCGGGAGTCGGGACAGGGATACGAGCAGTACTTC. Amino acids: CAISVRESGQGYEQYF.

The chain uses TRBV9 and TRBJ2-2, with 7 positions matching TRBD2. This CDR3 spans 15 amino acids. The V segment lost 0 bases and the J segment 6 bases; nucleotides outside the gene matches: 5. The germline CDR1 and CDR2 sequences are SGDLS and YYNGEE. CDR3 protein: CASSVVWGGAGELFF. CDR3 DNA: TGTGCCAGCAGCGTAGTGTGGGGGGGAGCCGGGGAGCTGTTTTTT.

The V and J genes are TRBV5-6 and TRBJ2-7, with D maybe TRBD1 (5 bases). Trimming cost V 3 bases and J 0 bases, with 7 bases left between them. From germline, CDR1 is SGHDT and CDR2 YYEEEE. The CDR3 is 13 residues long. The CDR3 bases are TGTGCCAGCAGCTGGACATTCTCCTACGAGCAGTACTTC. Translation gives CASSWTFSYEQYF.

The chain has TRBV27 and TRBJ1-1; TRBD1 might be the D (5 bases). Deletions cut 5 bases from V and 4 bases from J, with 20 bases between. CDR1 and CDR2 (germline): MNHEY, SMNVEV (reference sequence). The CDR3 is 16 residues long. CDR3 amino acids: CASSLWGGGSATEAFF. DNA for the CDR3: TGTGCCAGCAGTCTTTGGGGCGGGGGGTCGGCCACTGAAGCTTTCTTT.

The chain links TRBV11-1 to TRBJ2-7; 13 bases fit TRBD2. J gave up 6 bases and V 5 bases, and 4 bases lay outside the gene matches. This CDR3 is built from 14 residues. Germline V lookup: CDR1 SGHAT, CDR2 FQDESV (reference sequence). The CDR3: CASSPWTSGSEQYF. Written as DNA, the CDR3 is TGTGCCAGCAGCCCTTGGACTAGCGGGAGCGAGCAGTACTTC.

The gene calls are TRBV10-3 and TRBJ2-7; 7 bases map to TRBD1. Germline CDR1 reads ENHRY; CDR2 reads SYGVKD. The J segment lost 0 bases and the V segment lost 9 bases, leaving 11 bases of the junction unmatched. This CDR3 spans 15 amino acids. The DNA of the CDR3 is TGTGCCATGGTTCCAGGACAGGCGGACTCCTACGAGCAGTACTTC. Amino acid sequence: CAMVPGQADSYEQYF.

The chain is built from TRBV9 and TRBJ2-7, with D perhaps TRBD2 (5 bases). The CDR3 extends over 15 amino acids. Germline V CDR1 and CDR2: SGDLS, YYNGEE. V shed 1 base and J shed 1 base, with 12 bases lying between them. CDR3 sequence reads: CASSVSLGESYEQYF. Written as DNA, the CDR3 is TGTGCCAGCAGCGTAAGTCTGGGAGAGTCCTACGAGCAGTACTTC.